The source of this TCR beta chain is a study of T-cell memory formation after mild COVID-19. MiXCR, applied by TCRdb to the 5' RACE reads, yields one record per CDR3 protein. The data contain around 320,000 distinct CDR3 sequences, just under 20% of them singletons. Trimming removed 1 base at V and 0 bases at J, with 7 bases between. The germline gives CDR1 MGHRA, CDR2 YSYEKL. The CDR3 is 14 amino acids. This TCR derives from a man younger than 30 who had mild COVID-19 (a few samples of this study predate the infection). Cell type and time point are not known. This chain links TRBV4-1 with TRBJ2-7; D is undetermined. The sequenced material came from PBMCs or a T cell subset sorted from them (not recorded which). The CDR3, as DNA: TGCGCCAGCAGCCAAGTTACAAGCTCCTACGAGCAGTACTTC. Translating gives CASSQVTSSYEQYF.